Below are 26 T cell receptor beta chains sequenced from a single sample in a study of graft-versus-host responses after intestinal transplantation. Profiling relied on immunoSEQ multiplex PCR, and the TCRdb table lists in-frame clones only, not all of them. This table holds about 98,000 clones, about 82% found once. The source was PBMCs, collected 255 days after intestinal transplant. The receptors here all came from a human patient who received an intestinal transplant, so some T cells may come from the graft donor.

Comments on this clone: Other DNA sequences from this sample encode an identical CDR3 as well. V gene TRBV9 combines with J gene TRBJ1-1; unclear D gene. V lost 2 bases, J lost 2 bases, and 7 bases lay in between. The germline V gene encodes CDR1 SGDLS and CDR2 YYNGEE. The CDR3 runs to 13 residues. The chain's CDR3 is CASSVEGNTEAFF. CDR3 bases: TGTGCCAGCAGCGTGGAGGGTAACACTGAAGCTTTCTTT.

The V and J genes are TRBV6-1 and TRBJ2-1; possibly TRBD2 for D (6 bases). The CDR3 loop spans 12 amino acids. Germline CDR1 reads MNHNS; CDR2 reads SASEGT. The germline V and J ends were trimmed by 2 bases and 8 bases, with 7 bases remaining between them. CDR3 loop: CASSEWGDEQFF. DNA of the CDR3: TGTGCCAGCAGTGAATGGGGGGATGAGCAGTTCTTC.

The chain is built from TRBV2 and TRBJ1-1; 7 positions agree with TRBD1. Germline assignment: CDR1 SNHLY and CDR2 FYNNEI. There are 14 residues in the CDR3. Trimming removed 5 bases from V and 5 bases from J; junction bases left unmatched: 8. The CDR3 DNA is TGTGCCAGCAGTTGGGACAGCTCGCGAACTGAAGCTTTCTTT. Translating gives CASSWDSSRTEAFF. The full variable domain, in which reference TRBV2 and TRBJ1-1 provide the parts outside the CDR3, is EPEVTQTPSHQVTQMGQEVILRCVPISNHLYFYWYRQILGQKVEFLVSFYNNEISEKSEIFDDQFSVERPDGSNFTLKIRSTKLEDSAMYFCASSWDSSRTEAFFGQGTRLTVV.

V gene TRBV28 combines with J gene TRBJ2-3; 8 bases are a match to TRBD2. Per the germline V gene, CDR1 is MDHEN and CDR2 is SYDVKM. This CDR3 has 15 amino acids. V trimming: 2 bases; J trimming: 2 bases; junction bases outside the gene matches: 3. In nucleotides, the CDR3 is TGTGCCAGCAGTTTAACGGGGGGGGACACAGATACGCAGTATTTT. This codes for CASSLTGGDTDTQYF. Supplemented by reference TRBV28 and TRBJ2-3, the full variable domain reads DVKVTQSSRYLVKRTGEKVFLECVQDMDHENMFWYRQDPGLGLRLIYFSYDVKMKEKGDIPEGYSVSREKKERFSLILESASTNQTSMYLCASSLTGGDTDTQYFGPGTRLTVL.

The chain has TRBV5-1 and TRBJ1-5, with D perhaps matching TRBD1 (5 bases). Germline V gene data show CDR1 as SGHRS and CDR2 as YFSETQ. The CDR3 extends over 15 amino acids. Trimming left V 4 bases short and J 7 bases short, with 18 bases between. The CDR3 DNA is TGCGCCAGCAGCCCGGGGGGATTGGGCGGACAGCCCCAGCATTTT. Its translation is CASSPGGLGGQPQHF.

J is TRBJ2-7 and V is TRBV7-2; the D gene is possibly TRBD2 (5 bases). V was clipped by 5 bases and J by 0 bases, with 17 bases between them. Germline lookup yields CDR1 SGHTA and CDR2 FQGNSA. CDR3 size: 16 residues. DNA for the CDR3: TGTGCCAGCAGCAGATACCCGGGAATCTCCTCCTACGAGCAGTACTTC. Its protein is CASSRYPGISSYEQYF.

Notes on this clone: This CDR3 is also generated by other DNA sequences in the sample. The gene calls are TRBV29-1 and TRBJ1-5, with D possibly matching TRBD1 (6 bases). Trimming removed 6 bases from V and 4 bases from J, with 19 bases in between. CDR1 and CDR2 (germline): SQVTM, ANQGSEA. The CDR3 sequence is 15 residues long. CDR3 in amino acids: CSVRDGGQPNQPQHF. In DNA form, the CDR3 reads TGCAGCGTGAGAGACGGGGGACAACCAAATCAGCCCCAGCATTTT.

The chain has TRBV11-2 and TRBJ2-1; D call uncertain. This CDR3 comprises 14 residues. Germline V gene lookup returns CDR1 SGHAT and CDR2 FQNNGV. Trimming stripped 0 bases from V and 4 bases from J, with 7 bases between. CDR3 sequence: CASSLDQGYNEQFF. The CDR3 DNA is TGTGCCAGCAGCTTAGACCAAGGGTACAATGAGCAGTTCTTC. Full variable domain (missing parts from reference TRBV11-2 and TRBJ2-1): EAGVAQSPRYKIIEKRQSVAFWCNPISGHATLYWYQQILGQGPKLLIQFQNNGVVDDSQLPKDRFSAERLKGVDSTLKIQPAKLEDSAVYLCASSLDQGYNEQFFGPGTRLTVL.

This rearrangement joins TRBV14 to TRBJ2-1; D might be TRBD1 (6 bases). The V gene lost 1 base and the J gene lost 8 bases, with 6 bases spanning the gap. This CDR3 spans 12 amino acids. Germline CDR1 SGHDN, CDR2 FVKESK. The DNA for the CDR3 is TGTGCCAGCAGCCAAGGGACAGATGAGCAGTTCTTC. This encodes CASSQGTDEQFF.

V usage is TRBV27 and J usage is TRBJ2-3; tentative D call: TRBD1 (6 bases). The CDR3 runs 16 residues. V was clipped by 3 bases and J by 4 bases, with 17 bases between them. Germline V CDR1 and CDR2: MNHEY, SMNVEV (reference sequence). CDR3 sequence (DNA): TGTGCCAGCAGTTTTACGGACAGAGGGTGGGCAGATACGCAGTATTTT. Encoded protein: CASSFTDRGWADTQYF.

The CDR3 spells CASSLVGGNQPQHF. DNA for the CDR3: TGTGCCAGCAGCTTGGTTGGAGGGAATCAGCCCCAGCATTTT. The rearrangement links TRBV5-6 to TRBJ1-5; no reliable D call. Trimming cost V 0 bases and J 4 bases, with 8 bases left between them. The V gene's germline CDR1 is SGHDT and CDR2 YYEEEE. The CDR3 contains 14 residues.

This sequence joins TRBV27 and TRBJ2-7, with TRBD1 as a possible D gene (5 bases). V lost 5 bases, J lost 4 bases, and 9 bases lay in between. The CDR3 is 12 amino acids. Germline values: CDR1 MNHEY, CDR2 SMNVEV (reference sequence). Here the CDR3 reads CASSPDTYEQYF. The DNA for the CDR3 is TGTGCCAGCAGTCCGGACACGTACGAGCAGTACTTC.

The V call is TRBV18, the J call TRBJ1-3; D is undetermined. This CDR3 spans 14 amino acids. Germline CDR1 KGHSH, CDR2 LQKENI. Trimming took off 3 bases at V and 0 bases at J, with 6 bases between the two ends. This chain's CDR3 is CASSPNLSGNTIYF. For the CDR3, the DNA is TGTGCCAGCTCACCTAATCTCTCTGGAAACACCATATATTTT.

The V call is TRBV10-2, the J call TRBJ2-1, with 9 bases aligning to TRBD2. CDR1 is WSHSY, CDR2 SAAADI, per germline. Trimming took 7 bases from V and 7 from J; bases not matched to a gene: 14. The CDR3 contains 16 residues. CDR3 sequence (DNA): TGCGCCAGCAAACCGCGTAGCGGGAGAGGGGGGAATGAGCAGTTCTTC. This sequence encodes CASKPRSGRGGNEQFF.

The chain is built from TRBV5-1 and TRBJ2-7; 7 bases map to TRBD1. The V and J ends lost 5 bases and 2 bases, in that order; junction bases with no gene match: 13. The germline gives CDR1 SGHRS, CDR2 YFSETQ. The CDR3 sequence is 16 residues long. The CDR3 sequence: CASSPPPGQRTYEQYF. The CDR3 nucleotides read TGCGCCAGCAGTCCGCCGCCGGGACAGAGGACCTACGAGCAGTACTTC. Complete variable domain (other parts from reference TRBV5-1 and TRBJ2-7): KAGVTQTPRYLIKTRGQQVTLSCSPISGHRSVSWYQQTPGQGLQFLFEYFSETQRNKGNFPGRFSGRQFSNSRSEMNVSTLELGDSALYLCASSPPPGQRTYEQYFGPGTRLTVT.

The CDR3: CASSYGWTNEKLFF. The CDR3 DNA reads as TGTGCCAGCAGTTACGGTTGGACAAATGAAAAACTGTTTTTT. The rearrangement links TRBV6-6 to TRBJ1-4, with a weak D call TRBD1 (5 bases). The CDR3 totals 14 residues. Trimming cost V 2 bases and J 5 bases, with 9 bases left between them. CDR1 and CDR2 (germline): MNHNY, SVGAGI (reference sequence).

DNA of the CDR3: TGTGCCAGCAGCTTAATTTCGGCCCCGGGGGACTATTACGAGCAGTACTTC. Its protein is CASSLISAPGDYYEQYF. The chain uses TRBV7-8 and TRBJ2-7; the match to TRBD2 covers 7 bases. With 2 bases clipped from V and 4 bases from J, the junction kept 14 bases outside the gene matches. The V gene's germline CDR1 is SGHVS and CDR2 FQNEAQ. The CDR3 loop spans 17 amino acids.

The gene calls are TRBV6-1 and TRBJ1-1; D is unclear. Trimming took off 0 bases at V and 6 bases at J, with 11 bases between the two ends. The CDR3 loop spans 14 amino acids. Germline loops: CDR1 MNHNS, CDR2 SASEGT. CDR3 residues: CASSEAGAASEAFF. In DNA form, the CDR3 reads TGTGCCAGCAGTGAAGCAGGAGCAGCTTCTGAAGCTTTCTTT.

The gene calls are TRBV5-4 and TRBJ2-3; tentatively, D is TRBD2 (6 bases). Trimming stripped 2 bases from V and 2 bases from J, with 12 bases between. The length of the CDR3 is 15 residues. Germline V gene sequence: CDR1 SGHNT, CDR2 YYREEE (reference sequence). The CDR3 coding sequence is TGTGCCAGCAGCTTTATGGGGAGGCTCACAGATACGCAGTATTTT. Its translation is CASSFMGRLTDTQYF.

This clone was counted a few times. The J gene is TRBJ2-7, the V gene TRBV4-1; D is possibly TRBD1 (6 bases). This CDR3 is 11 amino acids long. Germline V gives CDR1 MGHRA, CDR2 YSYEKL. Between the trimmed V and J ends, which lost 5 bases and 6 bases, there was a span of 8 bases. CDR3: CASSSGAEQYF. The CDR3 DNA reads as TGCGCCAGCAGCTCAGGGGCCGAGCAGTACTTC.

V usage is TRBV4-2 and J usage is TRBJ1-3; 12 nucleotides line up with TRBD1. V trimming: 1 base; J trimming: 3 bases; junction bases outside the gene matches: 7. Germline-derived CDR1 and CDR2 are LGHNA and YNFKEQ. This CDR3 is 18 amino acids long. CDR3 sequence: CASSQVTGTGGIGNTIYF. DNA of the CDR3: TGTGCCAGCAGCCAAGTTACTGGGACAGGGGGCATTGGAAACACCATATATTTT.

DNA of the CDR3: TGCGCCAGCAGGGTGGGACAGGGTTCTTCCTACGAGCAGTACTTC. Translation: CASRVGQGSSYEQYF. V gene TRBV5-1 combines with J gene TRBJ2-5, with 9 bases identical to TRBD1. The DNA end lines up better with TRBJ2-7; the J call may be wrong. The CDR3 consists of 15 residues. Germline V gives CDR1 SGHRS, CDR2 YFSETQ.

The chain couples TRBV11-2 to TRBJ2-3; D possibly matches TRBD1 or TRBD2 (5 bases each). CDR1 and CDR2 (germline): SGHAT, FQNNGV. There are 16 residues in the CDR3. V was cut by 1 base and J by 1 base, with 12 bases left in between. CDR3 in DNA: TGTGCCAGCAGCTTAGTCCCCCGAGGGGGCACAGATACGCAGTATTTT. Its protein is CASSLVPRGGTDTQYF.

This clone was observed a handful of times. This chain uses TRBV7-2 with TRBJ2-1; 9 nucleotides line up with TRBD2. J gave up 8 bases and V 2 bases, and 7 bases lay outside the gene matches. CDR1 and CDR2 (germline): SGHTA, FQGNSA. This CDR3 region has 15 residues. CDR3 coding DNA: TGTGCCAGCAGCTTAAGGGTAGCGGGAGAGCATGAGCAGTTCTTC. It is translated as CASSLRVAGEHEQFF. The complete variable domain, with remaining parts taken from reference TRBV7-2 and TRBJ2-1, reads GAGVSQSPSNKVTEKGKDVELRCDPISGHTALYWYRQSLGQGLEFLIYFQGNSAPDKSGLPSDRFSAERTGGSVSTLTIQRTQQEDSAVYLCASSLRVAGEHEQFFGPGTRLTVL.

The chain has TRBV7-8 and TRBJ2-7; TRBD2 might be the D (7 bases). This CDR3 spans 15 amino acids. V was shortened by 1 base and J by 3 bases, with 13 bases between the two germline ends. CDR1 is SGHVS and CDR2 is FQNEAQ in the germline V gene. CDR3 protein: CASSLVSGGVYEQYF. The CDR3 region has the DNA TGTGCCAGCAGCTTAGTATCGGGGGGCGTCTACGAGCAGTACTTC.

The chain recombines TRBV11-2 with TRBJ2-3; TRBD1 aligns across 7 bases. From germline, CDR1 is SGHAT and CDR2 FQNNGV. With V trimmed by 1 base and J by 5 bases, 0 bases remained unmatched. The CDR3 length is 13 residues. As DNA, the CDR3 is TGTGCCAGCAGCTTAGGACAGGGAGATACGCAGTATTTT. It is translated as CASSLGQGDTQYF.